This is a list of T cell receptor beta chains from one sample in a study of shared clonotypes between healthy human individuals. Some clones are missing from TCRdb's copy, which holds only in-frame ones; the method was immunoSEQ multiplex PCR. This table holds hundreds of thousands of clones, approximately 96% found once. Sequenced material: naive CD8+ T cells sorted from blood. These receptors were obtained from a woman aged 25 to 45 in good health. The CDR3 runs from the conserved cysteine through the conserved F or W. The order of the fields is CDR3 protein, CDR3 DNA, V gene, J gene, clone size, D gene. A D gene is named only where the DNA matches it firmly. Some rows have no size entry. The others give once, few or many, or a class for an expanded clone.

CDR3 protein: CASSQDRNRGPDQPQHF
CDR3 DNA: TGCGCCAGCAGCCAAGATCGGAACAGGGGGCCCGATCAGCCCCAGCATTTT
V gene: TRBV4-1
J gene: TRBJ1-5
clone size: NA
D gene: TRBD1

CDR3 protein: CSVARDTQYF
CDR3 DNA: TGCAGCGTCGCCCGGGATACGCAGTATTTT
V gene: TRBV29-1
J gene: TRBJ2-3
clone size: NA
D gene: NA

CDR3 protein: CASSDWDRGGEQYF
CDR3 DNA: TGCGCCAGCAGCGACTGGGACAGGGGTGGCGAGCAGTACTTC
V gene: TRBV5-1
J gene: TRBJ2-7
clone size: NA
D gene: TRBD1

CDR3 protein: CASSPTAGGWRSYEQYF
CDR3 DNA: TGTGCCAGCAGCCCCACAGCCGGAGGATGGAGGAGCTACGAGCAGTACTTC
V gene: TRBV14
J gene: TRBJ2-7
clone size: NA
D gene: NA

CDR3 protein: CAISPGEGADLGTEAFF
CDR3 DNA: TGTGCCATCAGCCCTGGGGAGGGGGCAGATCTTGGAACTGAAGCTTTCTTT
V gene: TRBV10-3
J gene: TRBJ1-1
clone size: NA
D gene: TRBD1

CDR3 protein: CASSFRQGPYSPLHF
CDR3 DNA: TGTGCCAGCAGTTTCAGACAGGGGCCGTATTCACCCCTCCACTTT
V gene: TRBV27
J gene: TRBJ1-6
clone size: NA
D gene: TRBD1

CDR3 protein: CASSSDGQGAAYTEAFF
CDR3 DNA: TGCGCCAGCAGCTCCGACGGGCAGGGGGCCGCCTACACTGAAGCTTTCTTT
V gene: TRBV5-1
J gene: TRBJ1-1
clone size: once
D gene: TRBD1

CDR3 protein: CASSLSYRETDRNQPQHF
CDR3 DNA: TGTGCCAGCAGTTTATCATACCGGGAAACGGACAGGAATCAGCCCCAGCATTTT
V gene: TRBV28
J gene: TRBJ1-5
clone size: NA
D gene: TRBD1

CDR3 protein: CASSYSIWGTNEKLFF
CDR3 DNA: TGTGCCAGCAGTTACTCGATTTGGGGGACTAATGAAAAACTGTTTTTT
V gene: TRBV6-5
J gene: TRBJ1-4
clone size: NA
D gene: NA

CDR3 protein: CASRSGTGITDTQYF
CDR3 DNA: TGTGCCAGCAGATCCGGGACAGGGATCACAGATACGCAGTATTTT
V gene: TRBV5-4
J gene: TRBJ2-3
clone size: NA
D gene: TRBD1

CDR3 protein: CASSVGVAGGPGETQYF
CDR3 DNA: TGTGCCAGCAGCGTAGGGGTCGCGGGAGGGCCTGGGGAGACCCAGTACTTC
V gene: TRBV9
J gene: TRBJ2-5
clone size: NA
D gene: TRBD2

CDR3 protein: CASSELLAEETQYF
CDR3 DNA: TGTGCCAGCAGTGAATTGCTAGCGGAAGAGACCCAGTACTTC
V gene: TRBV6-1
J gene: TRBJ2-5
clone size: NA
D gene: TRBD2

CDR3 protein: CASSLGGDKSYEQYF
CDR3 DNA: TGTGCCAGCAGCTTAGGGGGCGACAAGTCCTACGAGCAGTACTTC
V gene: TRBV7-3
J gene: TRBJ2-7
clone size: NA
D gene: NA

CDR3 protein: CASSIVGYNEQFF
CDR3 DNA: TGTGCCAGTAGTATAGTCGGATACAATGAGCAGTTCTTC
V gene: TRBV19
J gene: TRBJ2-1
clone size: NA
D gene: NA

CDR3 protein: CASSLADQETQYF
CDR3 DNA: TGTGCCAGCAGTTTAGCAGATCAAGAGACCCAGTACTTC
V gene: TRBV28
J gene: TRBJ2-5
clone size: NA
D gene: NA

CDR3 protein: CAGTSGGFYEQYF
CDR3 DNA: TGTGCCGGAACTAGCGGGGGCTTCTACGAGCAGTACTTC
V gene: TRBV5-8
J gene: TRBJ2-7
clone size: NA
D gene: TRBD2

CDR3 protein: CASSQDGGRGTDTQYF
CDR3 DNA: TGCGCCAGCAGCCAAGATGGGGGGCGCGGCACAGATACGCAGTATTTT
V gene: TRBV4-1
J gene: TRBJ2-3
clone size: NA
D gene: NA

CDR3 protein: CASSQGSGGNYGYTF
CDR3 DNA: TGTGCCAGCAGCCAAGGGTCCGGGGGGAACTATGGCTACACCTTC
V gene: TRBV4-2
J gene: TRBJ1-2
clone size: NA
D gene: NA

CDR3 protein: CASSLADSYQPQHF
CDR3 DNA: TGCGCCAGCAGCTTAGCTGACAGTTATCAGCCCCAGCATTTT
V gene: TRBV5-1
J gene: TRBJ1-5
clone size: NA
D gene: NA

CDR3 protein: CASISSGRRSGYEQFF
CDR3 DNA: TGTGCCAGTATCAGTAGCGGGAGAAGGAGCGGATATGAGCAGTTCTTC
V gene: TRBV19
J gene: TRBJ2-1
clone size: NA
D gene: TRBD2

CDR3 protein: CASRREIGTGELFF
CDR3 DNA: TGTGCCAGCAGGCGGGAGATTGGCACCGGGGAGCTGTTTTTT
V gene: TRBV5-4
J gene: TRBJ2-2
clone size: NA
D gene: TRBD2

CDR3 protein: CASSLVVGEDYNEQFF
CDR3 DNA: TGTGCCAGCAGCTTAGTGGTGGGGGAGGATTACAATGAGCAGTTCTTC
V gene: TRBV7-8
J gene: TRBJ2-1
clone size: NA
D gene: NA

CDR3 protein: CASSYSGNTIYF
CDR3 DNA: TGTGCCAGCAGTTACTCCGGAAACACCATATATTTT
V gene: TRBV6-6
J gene: TRBJ1-3
clone size: NA
D gene: NA

CDR3 protein: CASSQDFGGGTEAFF
CDR3 DNA: TGTGCCAGCAGCCAAGATTTTGGGGGGGGAACTGAAGCTTTCTTT
V gene: TRBV4-2
J gene: TRBJ1-1
clone size: NA
D gene: NA

CDR3 protein: CAISDYTDNEQFF
CDR3 DNA: TGTGCCATCAGTGACTATACGGACAATGAGCAGTTCTTC
V gene: TRBV10-3
J gene: TRBJ2-1
clone size: NA
D gene: NA

CDR3 protein: CASSLDDTGELFF
CDR3 DNA: TGCGCCAGCAGCTTGGATGACACCGGGGAGCTGTTTTTT
V gene: TRBV5-1
J gene: TRBJ2-2
clone size: NA
D gene: NA

CDR3 protein: CASSLESQETQYF
CDR3 DNA: TGTGCCAGCAGCTTAGAGTCCCAAGAGACCCAGTACTTC
V gene: TRBV5-4
J gene: TRBJ2-5
clone size: NA
D gene: NA

CDR3 protein: CASSLGQGAETQYF
CDR3 DNA: TGTGCCAGCAGCTTGGGACAGGGGGCGGAGACCCAGTACTTC
V gene: TRBV7-9
J gene: TRBJ2-5
clone size: NA
D gene: TRBD1

CDR3 protein: CATWGGGYTF
CDR3 DNA: TGTGCCACCTGGGGTGGGGGCTACACCTTC
V gene: TRBV6-5
J gene: TRBJ1-2
clone size: NA
D gene: NA

CDR3 protein: CASSDSPRVPNEQFF
CDR3 DNA: TGTGCCAGCAGCGATAGCCCCCGAGTGCCAAATGAGCAGTTCTTC
V gene: TRBV13
J gene: TRBJ2-1
clone size: once
D gene: NA

CDR3 protein: CASSQSTGTYGYTF
CDR3 DNA: TGCGCCAGCAGCCAATCGACTGGCACTTATGGCTACACCTTC
V gene: TRBV4-1
J gene: TRBJ1-2
clone size: NA
D gene: NA

CDR3 protein: CASSSRVFYEQYF
CDR3 DNA: TGTGCCAGCAGTTCCCGGGTTTTCTACGAGCAGTACTTC
V gene: TRBV27
J gene: TRBJ2-7
clone size: NA
D gene: NA

CDR3 protein: CASIGEQGWNTEAFF
CDR3 DNA: TGTGCCAGTATAGGGGAACAGGGGTGGAACACTGAAGCTTTCTTT
V gene: TRBV19
J gene: TRBJ1-1
clone size: NA
D gene: TRBD1

CDR3 protein: CASSVGLAAGYEQYF
CDR3 DNA: TGTGCCAGCAGCGTAGGACTAGCGGCGGGCTACGAGCAGTACTTC
V gene: TRBV9
J gene: TRBJ2-7
clone size: NA
D gene: TRBD2

CDR3 protein: CASTLRQGSYEQYF
CDR3 DNA: TGTGCCAGCACCCTGCGGCAGGGTTCCTACGAGCAGTACTTC
V gene: TRBV27
J gene: TRBJ2-7
clone size: NA
D gene: NA

CDR3 protein: CASSLGTGEAEAFF
CDR3 DNA: TGTGCCAGCAGCTTAGGGACAGGGGAGGCTGAAGCTTTCTTT
V gene: TRBV11-3
J gene: TRBJ1-1
clone size: NA
D gene: TRBD1

CDR3 protein: CASSLRTSGALQETQYF
CDR3 DNA: TGTGCCAGCAGTTTACGGACTAGCGGGGCGCTTCAAGAGACCCAGTACTTC
V gene: TRBV28
J gene: TRBJ2-5
clone size: NA
D gene: TRBD2

CDR3 protein: CASSLSSGEAFF
CDR3 DNA: TGTGCCAGCAGTTTATCAAGCGGTGAAGCTTTCTTT
V gene: TRBV27
J gene: TRBJ1-1
clone size: NA
D gene: NA

CDR3 protein: CASSQGPGTDTQYF
CDR3 DNA: TGTGCCAGCAGCCAGGGACCCGGTACAGATACGCAGTATTTT
V gene: TRBV11-2
J gene: TRBJ2-3
clone size: once
D gene: NA

CDR3 protein: CASSLWTSGGQQFF
CDR3 DNA: TGTGCCAGCAGCCTATGGACTAGCGGAGGGCAGCAGTTCTTC
V gene: TRBV7-8
J gene: TRBJ2-1
clone size: NA
D gene: TRBD2

CDR3 protein: CASSSRLAPIRETQYF
CDR3 DNA: TGTGCCAGCAGCTCACGACTAGCGCCAATAAGGGAGACCCAGTACTTC
V gene: TRBV5-4
J gene: TRBJ2-5
clone size: NA
D gene: TRBD2

CDR3 protein: CASSEAGGLNTEAFF
CDR3 DNA: TGTGCCAGCAGTGAAGCGGGGGGGTTGAACACTGAAGCTTTCTTT
V gene: TRBV2
J gene: TRBJ1-1
clone size: NA
D gene: NA

CDR3 protein: CASSFMSGGPDTQYF
CDR3 DNA: TGTGCCAGCAGCTTCATGTCCGGGGGACCAGATACGCAGTATTTT
V gene: TRBV5-6
J gene: TRBJ2-3
clone size: NA
D gene: NA

CDR3 protein: CAWSPRTVLKGAFF
CDR3 DNA: TGTGCCTGGAGTCCCCGGACAGTCCTAAAGGGAGCTTTCTTT
V gene: TRBV30
J gene: TRBJ1-1
clone size: NA
D gene: NA

CDR3 protein: CASKFAGTAVNIQYF
CDR3 DNA: TGTGCCAGCAAATTCGCCGGGACAGCAGTAAACATTCAGTACTTC
V gene: TRBV28
J gene: TRBJ2-4
clone size: NA
D gene: TRBD1

CDR3 protein: CASSRGARFNEQFF
CDR3 DNA: TGTGCCAGCAGCCGAGGGGCGAGGTTCAATGAGCAGTTCTTC
V gene: TRBV7-9
J gene: TRBJ2-1
clone size: NA
D gene: NA

CDR3 protein: CASSLAGTGELFF
CDR3 DNA: TGTGCCAGCAGCTTAGCAGGCACCGGGGAGCTGTTTTTT
V gene: TRBV11-2
J gene: TRBJ2-2
clone size: NA
D gene: NA

CDR3 protein: CASRAPETQYF
CDR3 DNA: TGTGCCAGCAGGGCCCCCGAGACCCAGTACTTC
V gene: TRBV2
J gene: TRBJ2-5
clone size: NA
D gene: NA

CDR3 protein: CTSSQEWGLAGGISSYEQYF
CDR3 DNA: TGCACCAGCAGCCAAGAATGGGGACTAGCGGGGGGAATTAGCTCCTACGAGCAGTACTTC
V gene: TRBV1
J gene: TRBJ2-7
clone size: once
D gene: NA

CDR3 protein: CASTPGQGAYEQYF
CDR3 DNA: TGTGCCAGTACCCCTGGACAGGGGGCTTACGAGCAGTACTTC
V gene: TRBV19
J gene: TRBJ2-7
clone size: NA
D gene: TRBD1

CDR3 protein: CASRPTGTAYEQYF
CDR3 DNA: TGTGCCAGCAGGCCGACAGGGACGGCCTACGAGCAGTACTTC
V gene: TRBV2
J gene: TRBJ2-7
clone size: NA
D gene: TRBD1

CDR3 protein: CSVEDGGITEAFF
CDR3 DNA: TGCAGCGTTGAAGACGGGGGGATCACTGAAGCTTTCTTT
V gene: TRBV29-1
J gene: TRBJ1-1
clone size: NA
D gene: NA